This TCR beta chain was profiled in a study of PD-L1 blockade in urothelial cancer. About the study: Atezolizumab 1,200 mg was given intravenously every 3 weeks, starting 2014. About 85% of the 29 patients were men with bladder-origin urothelial cancer. Blood yielded a median of around 150,000 T cells per sample. Whole-study findings and limits: Durable-benefit patients expanded tumor-associated blood clones more at 3 weeks.

Germline V lookup: CDR1 MNHEY, CDR2 SMNVEV (reference sequence). The CDR3 has 14 residues. The V gene lost 6 bases and the J gene lost 1 base, with 12 bases spanning the gap. Clones were sequenced by immunoSEQ multiplex PCR, and TCRdb holds only the in-frame ones, with some missing. The sample yields tens of thousands of clones, 82% seen once. On this clone: As yet, its antigen is unknown.

This chain links TRBV27 with TRBJ1-1, with D hard to call. The sample in question was PBMCs, obtained around atezolizumab (anti-PD-L1) treatment. This clonotype was sampled from a man in his 70s with urothelial cancer. The CDR3 region is CASSYGRGNTEAFF. DNA of the CDR3: TGTGCCAGCAGCTACGGACGGGGGAACACTGAAGCTTTCTTT.